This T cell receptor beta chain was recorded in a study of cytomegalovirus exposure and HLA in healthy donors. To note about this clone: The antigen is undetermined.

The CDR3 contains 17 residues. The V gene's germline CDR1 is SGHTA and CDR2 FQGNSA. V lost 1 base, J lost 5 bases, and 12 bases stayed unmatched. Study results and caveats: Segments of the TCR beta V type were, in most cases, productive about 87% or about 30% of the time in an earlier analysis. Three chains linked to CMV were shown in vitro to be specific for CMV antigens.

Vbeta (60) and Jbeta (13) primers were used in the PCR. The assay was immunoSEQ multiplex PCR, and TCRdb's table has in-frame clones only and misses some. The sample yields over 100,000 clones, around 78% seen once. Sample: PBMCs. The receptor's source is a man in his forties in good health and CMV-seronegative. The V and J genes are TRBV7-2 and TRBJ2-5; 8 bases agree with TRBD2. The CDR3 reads CASSLVAGGRPGETQYF. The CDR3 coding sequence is TGTGCCAGCAGCTTAGTGGCGGGGGGCCGGCCCGGGGAGACCCAGTACTTC.